Presented here are 8 T cell receptor beta chains from one specimen sequenced in a study of blood T cell repertoires in COVID-19 (dated by TCRdb to 2018 to 2021). Library generation was performed with the immunoSEQ multiplex PCR assay. TCRdb's version of the immuneACCESS table is confined to in-frame rearrangements and falls short of the full clone set. An unresolved V gene accounts for under half of the shortfall where checked; the remainder is of unknown origin. The sample data list roughly 300,000 clones, and about 86% of these were observed just once. The top ten constitute about 4.2% of the sample. The specimen was PBMCs or T cells enriched from blood (not recorded which). Receptor source: a middle-aged woman with acute COVID-19.

The sample holds one count of this clone. The chain carries TRBV4-1 and TRBJ2-4; TRBD1 is a possible D gene (5 bases). Germline V gene data show CDR1 as MGHRA and CDR2 as YSYEKL. The V end was cut by 3 bases, the J end by 0 bases, with 12 bases between. The CDR3 length is 16 residues. The CDR3 sequence is CASSHMTDIAKNIQYF. Written as DNA, the CDR3 is TGCGCCAGCAGCCATATGACAGACATAGCCAAAAACATTCAGTACTTC.

This clone was seen only once. The chain has TRBV12-3 or TRBV12-4 and TRBJ2-7; TRBD2 is a possible D gene (5 bases). V was shortened by 3 bases and J by 0 bases, with 6 bases between the two germline ends. The CDR3 sequence is 13 residues long. The CDR3 DNA reads as TGTGCCAGCAGTTTTGGGAGCTCCTACGAGCAGTACTTC. This gives the protein CASSFGSSYEQYF.

The chain recombines TRBV18 with TRBJ1-5; TRBD1 aligns across 12 bases. This CDR3 is built from 17 residues. Trimming took 2 bases from V and 2 from J; bases not matched to a gene: 4. Germline values: CDR1 KGHSH, CDR2 LQKENI. The CDR3 sequence is CASSPGTGGLGNQPQHF. The CDR3, as DNA: TGTGCCAGCTCACCAGGGACAGGGGGCTTGGGCAATCAGCCCCAGCATTTT.

V is TRBV6-5 and J is TRBJ1-1; no reliable D call. V dropped 5 bases and J dropped 0 bases, with 13 bases sitting between them. Germline V gene lookup returns CDR1 MNHEY and CDR2 SVGAGI. The CDR3 has 15 residues. The CDR3 DNA follows: TGTGCCAGCAGTATGCTCGTAGATTTGAACACTGAAGCTTTCTTT. As protein: CASSMLVDLNTEAFF.

The chain couples TRBV19 to TRBJ1-3; unclear D gene. V lost 1 base to trimming and J lost 1 base, with 11 bases between them. The CDR3 contains 16 residues. Per the germline V gene, CDR1 is LNHDA and CDR2 is SQIVND (reference sequence). The CDR3 loop is CASSIVLAGSGNTIYF. The CDR3 region has the DNA TGTGCCAGTAGTATAGTCTTGGCGGGGTCTGGAAACACCATATATTTT.

V and J are TRBV7-2 and TRBJ1-2; D ambiguous. This CDR3 comprises 16 residues. Germline V gives CDR1 SGHTA, CDR2 FQGNSA. V was clipped by 1 base and J by 4 bases, with 16 bases between them. The CDR3 loop reads CASSLGETSLGYGYTF. CDR3 DNA sequence: TGTGCCAGCAGCTTAGGGGAGACTTCATTGGGCTATGGCTACACCTTC.

The chain combines TRBV28 with TRBJ2-3; TRBD2 agrees at 9 bases. From germline, CDR1 is MDHEN and CDR2 SYDVKM. V lost 8 bases, J lost 4 bases, and 10 bases stayed unmatched. The CDR3 extends over 15 amino acids. The CDR3 DNA sequence: TGTGCCAGCCCTCCCGCTAGCGGGGTCCCAGATACGCAGTATTTT. It encodes CASPPASGVPDTQYF. Full variable domain (outside the CDR3, taken from reference TRBV28 and TRBJ2-3): DVKVTQSSRYLVKRTGEKVFLECVQDMDHENMFWYRQDPGLGLRLIYFSYDVKMKEKGDIPEGYSVSREKKERFSLILESASTNQTSMYLCASPPASGVPDTQYFGPGTRLTVL.

The chain carries TRBV2 and TRBJ1-4; no reliable D call. This CDR3 comprises 14 residues. Trimming left V 6 bases short and J 7 bases short, with 15 bases between. Germline V gene sequence: CDR1 SNHLY, CDR2 FYNNEI. The CDR3, as DNA: TGTGCCAGCAGGTGGACTCACCTACTTGAAAAACTGTTTTTT. Translated, it gives CASRWTHLLEKLFF.